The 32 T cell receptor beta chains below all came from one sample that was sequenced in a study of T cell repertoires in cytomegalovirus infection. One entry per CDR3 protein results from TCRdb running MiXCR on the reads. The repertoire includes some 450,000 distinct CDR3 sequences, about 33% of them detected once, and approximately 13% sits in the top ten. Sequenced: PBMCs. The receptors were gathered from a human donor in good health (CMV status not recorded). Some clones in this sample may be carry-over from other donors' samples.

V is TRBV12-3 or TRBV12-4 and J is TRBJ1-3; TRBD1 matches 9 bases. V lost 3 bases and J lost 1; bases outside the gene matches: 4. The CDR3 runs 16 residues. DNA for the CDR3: TGTGCCAGCAGTTTGTCCGGGACAGGGTCTGGAAACACCATATATTTT. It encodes CASSLSGTGSGNTIYF.

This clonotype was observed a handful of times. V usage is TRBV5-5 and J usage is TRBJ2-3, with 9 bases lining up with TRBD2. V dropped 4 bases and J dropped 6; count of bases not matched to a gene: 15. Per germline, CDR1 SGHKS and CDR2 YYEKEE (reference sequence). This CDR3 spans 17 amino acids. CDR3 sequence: CASSERLQRGVQDTQYF. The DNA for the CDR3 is TGTGCCAGCAGCGAGCGCCTGCAGCGGGGGGTCCAGGATACGCAGTATTTT.

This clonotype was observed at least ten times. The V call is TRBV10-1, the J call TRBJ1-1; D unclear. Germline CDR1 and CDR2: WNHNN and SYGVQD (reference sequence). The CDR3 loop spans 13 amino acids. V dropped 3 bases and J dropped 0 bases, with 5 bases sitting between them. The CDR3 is CASSEGMNTEAFF. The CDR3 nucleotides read TGCGCCAGCAGTGAAGGAATGAACACTGAAGCTTTCTTT.

The CDR3 region is CASSIVGVGWIRTEAFF. The CDR3 DNA reads as TGTGCCAGTAGTATAGTCGGGGTTGGATGGATTCGCACTGAAGCTTTCTTT. This sequence joins TRBV19 and TRBJ1-1, with unresolved D. This CDR3 comprises 17 residues. Germline V CDR1 and CDR2: LNHDA, SQIVND (reference sequence). The V end lost 1 base, the J end lost 4 bases, and 19 bases lay between the germline ends.

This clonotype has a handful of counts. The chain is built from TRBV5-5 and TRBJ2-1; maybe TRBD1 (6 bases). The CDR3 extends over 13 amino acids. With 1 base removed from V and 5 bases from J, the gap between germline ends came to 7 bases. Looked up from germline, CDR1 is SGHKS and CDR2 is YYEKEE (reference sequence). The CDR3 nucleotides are TGTGCCAGCAGCTTGAACAGGGACAATGAGCAGTTCTTC. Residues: CASSLNRDNEQFF.

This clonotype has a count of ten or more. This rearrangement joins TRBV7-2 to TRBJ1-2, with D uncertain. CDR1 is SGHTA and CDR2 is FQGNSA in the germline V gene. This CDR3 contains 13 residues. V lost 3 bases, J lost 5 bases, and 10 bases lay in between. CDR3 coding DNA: TGTGCCAGCAGCTTCCTGACGGATTATGGCTACACCTTC. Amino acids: CASSFLTDYGYTF.

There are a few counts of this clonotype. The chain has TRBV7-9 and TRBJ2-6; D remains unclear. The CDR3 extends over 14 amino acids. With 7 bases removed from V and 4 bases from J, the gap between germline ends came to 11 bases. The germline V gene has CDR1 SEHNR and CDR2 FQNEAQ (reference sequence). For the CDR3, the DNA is TGTGCCAGCATCATCCCATTGGGGGCCAACGTCCTGACTTTC. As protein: CASIIPLGANVLTF.

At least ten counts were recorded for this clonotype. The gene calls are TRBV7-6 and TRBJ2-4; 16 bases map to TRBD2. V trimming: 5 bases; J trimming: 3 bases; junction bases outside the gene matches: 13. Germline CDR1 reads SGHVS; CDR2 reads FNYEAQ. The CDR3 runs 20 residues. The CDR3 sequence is CASSVSPGTSGGVGKNIQYF. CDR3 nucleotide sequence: TGTGCCAGCAGCGTCTCCCCCGGGACTAGCGGGGGGGTCGGCAAAAACATTCAGTACTTC. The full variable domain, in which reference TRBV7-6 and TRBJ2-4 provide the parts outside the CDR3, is GAGVSQSPRYKVTKRGQDVALRCDPISGHVSLYWYRQALGQGPEFLTYFNYEAQQDKSGLPNDRFSAERPEGSISTLTIQRTEQRDSAMYRCASSVSPGTSGGVGKNIQYFGAGTRLSVL.

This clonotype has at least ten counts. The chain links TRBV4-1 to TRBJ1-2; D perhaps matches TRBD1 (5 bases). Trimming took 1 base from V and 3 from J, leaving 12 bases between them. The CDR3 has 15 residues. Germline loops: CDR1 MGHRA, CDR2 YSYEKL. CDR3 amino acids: CASSQVDTGYYGYTF. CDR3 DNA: TGCGCCAGCAGCCAAGTAGACACAGGATACTATGGCTACACCTTC.

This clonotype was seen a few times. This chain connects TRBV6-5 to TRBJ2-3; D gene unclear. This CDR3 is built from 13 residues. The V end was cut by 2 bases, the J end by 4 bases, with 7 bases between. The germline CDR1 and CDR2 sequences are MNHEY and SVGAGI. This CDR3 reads CASSYTQSDTQYF. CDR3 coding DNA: TGTGCCAGCAGTTACACCCAGTCAGATACGCAGTATTTT.

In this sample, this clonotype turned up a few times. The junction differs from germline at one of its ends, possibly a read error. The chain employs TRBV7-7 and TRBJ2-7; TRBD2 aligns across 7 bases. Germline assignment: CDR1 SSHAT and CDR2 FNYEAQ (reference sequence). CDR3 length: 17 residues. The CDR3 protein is CASSLTTGPRGNYEQYF. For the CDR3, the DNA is TGTGCTAGCAGCTTGACTACCGGGCCGCGGGGGAACTACGAGCAGTACTTC.

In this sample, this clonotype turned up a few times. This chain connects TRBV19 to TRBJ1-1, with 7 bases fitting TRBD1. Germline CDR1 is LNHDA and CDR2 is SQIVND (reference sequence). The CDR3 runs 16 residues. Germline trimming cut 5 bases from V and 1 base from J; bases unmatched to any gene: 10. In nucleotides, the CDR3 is TGTGCCAGTAGTGCCTTACAGGGGATCGGGAACACTGAAGCTTTCTTT. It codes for CASSALQGIGNTEAFF.

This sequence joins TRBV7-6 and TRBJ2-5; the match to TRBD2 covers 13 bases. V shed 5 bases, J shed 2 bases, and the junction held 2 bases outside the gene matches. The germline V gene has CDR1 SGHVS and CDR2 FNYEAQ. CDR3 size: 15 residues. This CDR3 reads CASSVGLAGQETQYF. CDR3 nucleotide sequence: TGTGCCAGCAGCGTGGGACTAGCGGGACAAGAGACCCAGTACTTC. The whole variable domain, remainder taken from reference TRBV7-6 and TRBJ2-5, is GAGVSQSPRYKVTKRGQDVALRCDPISGHVSLYWYRQALGQGPEFLTYFNYEAQQDKSGLPNDRFSAERPEGSISTLTIQRTEQRDSAMYRCASSVGLAGQETQYFGPGTRLLVL.

CDR3 amino acids: CASRSHSGRGAPATSTGELFF. The CDR3 DNA is TGTGCCAGTAGGTCTCATTCTGGGCGGGGGGCCCCAGCTACGTCCACCGGGGAGCTGTTTTTT. V usage is TRBV19 and J usage is TRBJ2-2; 8 bases match TRBD2. The CDR3 is made up of 21 amino acids. With V trimmed by 6 bases and J by 4 bases, 25 bases remained unmatched. Looked up from germline, CDR1 is LNHDA and CDR2 is SQIVND (reference sequence).

CDR3 in amino acids: CASSLASAGGLETQYF. For the CDR3, the DNA is TGCGCCAGCAGCTTGGCGTCAGCGGGGGGACTTGAGACCCAGTACTTC. This sequence joins TRBV5-1 and TRBJ2-5; 9 nucleotides match TRBD2. CDR1 is SGHRS and CDR2 is YFSETQ in the germline V gene. V was clipped by 0 bases and J by 5 bases; unmatched bases: 8. CDR3 size: 16 residues.

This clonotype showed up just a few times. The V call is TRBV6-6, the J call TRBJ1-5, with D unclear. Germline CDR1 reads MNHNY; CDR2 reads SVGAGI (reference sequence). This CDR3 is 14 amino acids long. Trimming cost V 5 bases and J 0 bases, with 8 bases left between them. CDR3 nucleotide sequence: TGTGCCAGCAGTCCCTCAGATAGCAATCAGCCCCAGCATTTT. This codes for CASSPSDSNQPQHF.

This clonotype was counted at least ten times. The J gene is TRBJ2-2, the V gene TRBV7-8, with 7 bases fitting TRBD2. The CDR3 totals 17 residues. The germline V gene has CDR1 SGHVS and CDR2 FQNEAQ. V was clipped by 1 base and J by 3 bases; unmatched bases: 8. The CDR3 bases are TGTGCCAGCAGCTTAGGTTGGGCAGGGAGGGACACCGGGGAGCTGTTTTTT. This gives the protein CASSLGWAGRDTGELFF.

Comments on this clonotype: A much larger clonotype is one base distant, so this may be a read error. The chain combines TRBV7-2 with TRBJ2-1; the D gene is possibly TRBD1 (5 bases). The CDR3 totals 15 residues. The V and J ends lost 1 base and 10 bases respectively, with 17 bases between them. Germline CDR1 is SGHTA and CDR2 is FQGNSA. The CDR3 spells CASSLGGGRAEEQFF. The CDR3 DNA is TGTGCCAGCAGCTTAGGGGGCGGCAGGGCCGAGGAGCAGTTCTTC.

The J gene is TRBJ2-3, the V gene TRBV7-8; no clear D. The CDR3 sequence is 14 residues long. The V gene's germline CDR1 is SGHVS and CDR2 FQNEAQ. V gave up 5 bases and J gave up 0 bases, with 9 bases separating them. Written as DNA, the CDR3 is TGTGCCAGCAGCGAAGGACGGAGCACAGATACGCAGTATTTT. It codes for CASSEGRSTDTQYF.

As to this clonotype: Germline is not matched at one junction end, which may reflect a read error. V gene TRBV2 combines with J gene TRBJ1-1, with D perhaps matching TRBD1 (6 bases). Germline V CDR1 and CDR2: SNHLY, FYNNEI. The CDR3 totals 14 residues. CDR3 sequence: CASIEVGLGAEAFF. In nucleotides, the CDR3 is TGTGCCAGCATTGAAGTAGGACTGGGGGCGGAAGCTTTCTTT.

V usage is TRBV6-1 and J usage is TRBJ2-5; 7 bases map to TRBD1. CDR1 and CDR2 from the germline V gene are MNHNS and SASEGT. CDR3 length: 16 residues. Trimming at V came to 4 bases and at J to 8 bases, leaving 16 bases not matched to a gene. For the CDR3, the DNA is TGTGCCAGCAGTGGACCTAACAGGGGCGGCCTAATAACCCAGTACTTC. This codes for CASSGPNRGGLITQYF.

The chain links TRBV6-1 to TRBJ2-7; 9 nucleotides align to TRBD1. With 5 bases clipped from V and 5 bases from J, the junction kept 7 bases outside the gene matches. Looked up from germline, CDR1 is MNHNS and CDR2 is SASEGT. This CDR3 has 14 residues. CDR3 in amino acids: CASSLRDRVHEQYF. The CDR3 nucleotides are TGTGCCAGCAGTCTCCGGGACAGGGTCCACGAGCAGTACTTC.

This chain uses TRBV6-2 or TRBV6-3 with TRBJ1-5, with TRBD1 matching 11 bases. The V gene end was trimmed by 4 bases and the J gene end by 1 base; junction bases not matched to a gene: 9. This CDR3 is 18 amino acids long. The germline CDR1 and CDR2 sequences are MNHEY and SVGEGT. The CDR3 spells CASSFGTGGKRSNQPQHF. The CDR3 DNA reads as TGTGCCAGCAGTTTTGGGACAGGGGGTAAGCGAAGCAATCAGCCCCAGCATTTT.

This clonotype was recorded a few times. The CDR3 DNA reads TGTGCCAGCAGCTTAGGGGGGCAGGGAGCCTCCTACGAGCAGTACTTC. The encoded protein is CASSLGGQGASYEQYF. This rearrangement joins TRBV7-2 to TRBJ2-7, with D possibly TRBD1 on 6 matching bases. V lost 1 base and J lost 0, with 13 bases in between. The CDR3 consists of 16 residues. Germline-derived CDR1 and CDR2 are SGHTA and FQGNSA.

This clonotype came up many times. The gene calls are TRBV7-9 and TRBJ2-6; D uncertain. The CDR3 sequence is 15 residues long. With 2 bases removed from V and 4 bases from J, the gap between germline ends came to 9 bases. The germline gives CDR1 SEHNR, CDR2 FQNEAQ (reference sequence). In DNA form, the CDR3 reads TGTGCCAGCAGCTTATCTCCCGGCGGGGCCAACGTCCTGACTTTC. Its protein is CASSLSPGGANVLTF.

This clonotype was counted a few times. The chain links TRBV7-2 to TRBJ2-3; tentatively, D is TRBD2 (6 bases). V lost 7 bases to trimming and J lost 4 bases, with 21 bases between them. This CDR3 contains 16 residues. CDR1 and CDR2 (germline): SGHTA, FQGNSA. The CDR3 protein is CASTHKPGEGADTQYF. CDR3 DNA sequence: TGTGCCAGCACCCACAAACCGGGAGAAGGGGCAGATACGCAGTATTTT.

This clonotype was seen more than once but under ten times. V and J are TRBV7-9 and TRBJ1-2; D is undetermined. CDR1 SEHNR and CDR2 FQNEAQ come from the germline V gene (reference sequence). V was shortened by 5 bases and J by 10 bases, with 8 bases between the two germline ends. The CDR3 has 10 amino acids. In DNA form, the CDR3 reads TGTGCCAGCAGCCAAATTCCCTACACCTTC. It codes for CASSQIPYTF.

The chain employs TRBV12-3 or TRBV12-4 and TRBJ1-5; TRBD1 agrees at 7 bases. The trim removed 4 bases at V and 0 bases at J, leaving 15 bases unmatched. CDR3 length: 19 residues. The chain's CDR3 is CASSSAPGTVRLSNQPQHF. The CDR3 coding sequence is TGTGCCAGCAGTTCAGCCCCCGGGACAGTGAGACTTAGCAATCAGCCCCAGCATTTT.

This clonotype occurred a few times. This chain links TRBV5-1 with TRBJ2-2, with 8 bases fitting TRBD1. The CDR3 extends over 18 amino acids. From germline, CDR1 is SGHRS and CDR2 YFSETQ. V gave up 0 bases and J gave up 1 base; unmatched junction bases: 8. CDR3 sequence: CASSLAPPGTGNTGELFF. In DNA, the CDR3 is TGCGCCAGCAGCTTGGCCCCCCCCGGGACAGGGAACACCGGGGAGCTGTTTTTT.

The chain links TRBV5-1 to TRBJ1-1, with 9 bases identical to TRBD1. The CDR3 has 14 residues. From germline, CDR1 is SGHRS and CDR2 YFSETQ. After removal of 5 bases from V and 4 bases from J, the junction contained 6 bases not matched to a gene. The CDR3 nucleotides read TGCGCCAGCAGGGCCGGGACAGGGACCACTGAAGCTTTCTTT. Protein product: CASRAGTGTTEAFF.

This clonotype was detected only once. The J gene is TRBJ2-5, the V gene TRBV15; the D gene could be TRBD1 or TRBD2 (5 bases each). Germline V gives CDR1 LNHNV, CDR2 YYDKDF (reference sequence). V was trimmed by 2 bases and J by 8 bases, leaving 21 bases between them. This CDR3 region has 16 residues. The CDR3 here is CATSRFPPGSSLTQYF. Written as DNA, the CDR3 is TGTGCCACCAGCAGATTTCCACCAGGGAGTTCCTTAACCCAGTACTTC.

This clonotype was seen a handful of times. The DNA of the CDR3 is TGTGCCAGCAGCTTAGCGGCCGACAGGGGGAGATACGAGCAGTACTTC. It translates to CASSLAADRGRYEQYF. The chain has TRBV7-2 and TRBJ2-7, with 9 bases fitting TRBD1. The germline gives CDR1 SGHTA, CDR2 FQGNSA. Trimming at V came to 0 bases and at J to 4 bases, leaving 7 bases not matched to a gene. The CDR3 runs 16 residues.